Listed below are T cell receptor beta chains from one sample, sequenced in a study of blood T cell repertoires in COVID-19. Sequencing was performed with immunoSEQ multiplex PCR; in TCRdb, only in-frame clones are kept and a portion is missing. The repertoire has under 100,000 clones, around 86% of them found once; the top ten carry approximately 2%. Sequenced sample: peripheral blood. The source is a woman in her seventies with acute or convalescent COVID-19. Both conserved end residues are part of each CDR3. D genes are given only for firm matches. Clone size is shown for a subset of rows, as once, few, many or a class of expanded clone.

clone_size d_call j_call v_call cdr3_nt cdr3_aa
NA TRBD1 TRBJ1-2 TRBV27 TGTGCCAGCAGTTCCCCAGCCGACAGGGGGCGAGGCTACACCTTC CASSSPADRGRGYTF
NA TRBD2 TRBJ2-7 TRBV3-1/TRBV3-2 TGTGCCAGCAGCTCGCGGGGGGGACACTACGAGCAGTACTTC CASSSRGGHYEQYF
NA NA TRBJ1-1 TRBV14 TGTGCCAGCAGCCTATCGAGGGAAACTGAAGCTTTCTTT CASSLSRETEAFF
NA TRBD1 TRBJ1-4 TRBV19 TGTGCCAGTAGTATTATCTTTGGGACAGGGAACGAAAAACTGTTTTTT CASSIIFGTGNEKLFF
NA NA TRBJ1-1 TRBV7-3 TGTGCCAGCAGCTTAGGGGTCTGGGGGGACACTGAAGCTTTCTTT CASSLGVWGDTEAFF
NA TRBD1 TRBJ2-5 TRBV5-4 TGTGCCAGCAGCTCGGGACAGACACAAGAGACCCAGTACTTC CASSSGQTQETQYF
NA TRBD2 TRBJ2-2 TRBV13 TGTGCCAGCAGCAATAGCGGGGGCACCGGGGAGCTGTTTTTT CASSNSGGTGELFF
many NA TRBJ1-2 TRBV4-1 TGCGCCAGCAGCCAGAGCGTCCTTTTCCAGGGACAAGGCTACACCTTC CASSQSVLFQGQGYTF
NA NA TRBJ1-2 TRBV6-5 TGTGCCATCAACCGACAGGACCATGGCTACACCTTC CAINRQDHGYTF
NA NA TRBJ1-6 TRBV5-4 TGTGCCAGCAGCTCGAGACAGAATAATTCACCCCTCCACTTT CASSSRQNNSPLHF
NA TRBD2 TRBJ2-5 TRBV11-3 TGTGCCAGCAGCTTACTAGCGGGGGGCGGAGAGACCCAGTACTTC CASSLLAGGGETQYF
NA TRBD1 TRBJ1-5 TRBV2 TGTGCCGTCCGGGACAGGGGCGATCAGCCCCAGCATTTT CAVRDRGDQPQHF
NA NA TRBJ2-1 TRBV27 TGTGCCAGCAGTTTAGCGGGGTACGGTGAGCAGTTCTTC CASSLAGYGEQFF
NA NA TRBJ1-2 TRBV6-6 TGTGCCAGCAGTTACTCGATACAGTTCCAGGACTATGGCTACACCTTC CASSYSIQFQDYGYTF
few TRBD1 TRBJ1-1 TRBV14 TGTGCCAGCAGCCAATCCAGGGGGAAGGCTTTCTTT CASSQSRGKAFF
few TRBD1 TRBJ2-1 TRBV24-1 TGTGCCACCCAACCGGGACAGGCAACCGGCTACAATGAGCAGTTCTTC CATQPGQATGYNEQFF
NA TRBD1 TRBJ1-4 TRBV6-5 TGTGCCAGCAGTTATTCAGGGGGCAACCTGAATGAAAAACTGTTTTTT CASSYSGGNLNEKLFF